A selection of T cell receptor beta chains follows, all from one sample in a study of beta chain features in type 1 diabetes. Repertoires were generated with immunoSEQ multiplex PCR, while TCRdb's copy carries only in-frame clones and drops some. The data show almost 350,000 clones, around 7.6% seen once. What was sequenced was central memory CD4+ T cells from blood. These receptors originate from a young woman in good health. Each CDR3 is given with its conserved first and last residue. A D gene is named only where the DNA matches it firmly. Size is stated for part of the rows, as once, few or many counts, or as a class when the clone is expanded.

clone size,D gene,J gene,V gene,CDR3 DNA,CDR3 protein
few,TRBD1,TRBJ2-1,TRBV5-4,TGTGCCAGCAGTTGGGACAGCGATGAGCAGTTCTTC,CASSWDSDEQFF
NA,NA,TRBJ2-5,TRBV7-2,TGTGCCAGCAGCTTAGGCGTGGGCAGGTCAGAGACCCAGTACTTC,CASSLGVGRSETQYF
NA,TRBD2,TRBJ2-5,TRBV9,TGTGCCAGCAGCGTAGACGGGAGGGAAGAGACCCAGTACTTC,CASSVDGREETQYF
few,TRBD2,TRBJ2-5,TRBV7-7,TGTGCTAGCTCGCTGGGGGGGTTCCAAGAGACCCAGTACTTC,CASSLGGFQETQYF
NA,NA,TRBJ2-5,TRBV7-2,TGTGCCAGCAGCTTTAATCTTGGGGGAGTAGAGACCCAGTACTTC,CASSFNLGGVETQYF
NA,TRBD2,TRBJ2-7,TRBV13,TGTGCCAGCAGCAGAAGGACTAGCGGGACGTCGTACTACGAGCAGTACTTC,CASSRRTSGTSYYEQYF
NA,NA,TRBJ2-1,TRBV27,TGTGCCAGCAGTCAATCGGCTGTATCCAATGAGCAGTTCTTC,CASSQSAVSNEQFF
few,NA,TRBJ1-1,TRBV9,TGTGCCAGCAGCGTTGGGGGGACCCAGGACACTGAAGCTTTCTTT,CASSVGGTQDTEAFF
many,NA,TRBJ2-7,TRBV2,TGTGCCAGCAGTGTGGTAGCGAGCCACGAGCAGTACTTC,CASSVVASHEQYF
many,TRBD1,TRBJ2-5,TRBV7-2,TGTGCCAGCAGCCCACGGACAGGGATAGAGACCCAGTACTTC,CASSPRTGIETQYF
NA,NA,TRBJ2-3,TRBV27,TGTGCCAGCAGTTTCAACAGGGAAGCAGATACGCAGTATTTT,CASSFNREADTQYF
few,TRBD1,TRBJ2-7,TRBV20-1,TGCAGTGCCGGCCGGACAGGGTTAAACTTC,CSAGRTGLNF
NA,TRBD2,TRBJ2-3,TRBV4-2,TGTGCCAGCAGCCAAGGCCAGAGCGGGAGGGCCACAGATACGCAGTATTTT,CASSQGQSGRATDTQYF
NA,TRBD2,TRBJ2-1,TRBV10-3,TGTGCCATCAGTGAGCCCGGGACTAGCGGATACAATGAGCAGTTCTTC,CAISEPGTSGYNEQFF
NA,NA,TRBJ2-7,TRBV27,TGTGCCAGCAGTTCCCAAGGGGGACTAACCTACGAGCAGTACTTC,CASSSQGGLTYEQYF
NA,TRBD1,TRBJ1-5,TRBV5-8,TGTGCCAGCAGCCCAGGGACAGGGGGCAATCAGCCCCAGCATTTT,CASSPGTGGNQPQHF
NA,NA,TRBJ1-2,TRBV28,TGTGCCAGCAGTACGGGGATGCGAGGCTACACCTTC,CASSTGMRGYTF
few,NA,TRBJ1-1,TRBV7-9,TGTGCCAGCAGCACAACCCATACCCGTACTGAAGCTTTCTTT,CASSTTHTRTEAFF
many,NA,TRBJ2-2,TRBV28,TGTGCCAGCAGTTTTATCGGGGCAGCGAACACCGGGGAGCTGTTTTTT,CASSFIGAANTGELFF